This T cell receptor (beta chain) was sequenced in a study of blood T cells in healthy people across ages (dated by TCRdb to between 2014 and 2017). Context from the whole study: In model experiments, template switching captured roughly one uniquely barcoded TCR beta cDNA molecule for every two T cells. Using deep sequencing normalized with unique cDNA molecular identifiers, the study measured how TCR beta repertoire diversity changes with age. The donors were split into four age groups: young (average around 17 years), middle-aged (about 40), aged (roughly 60) and long-lived (approximately 80). For two donors (one aged 18 to 30 and one aged 80 or older), the study analyzed two additional independent replicas of 1 million unique cDNA reads from the same blood draw.

There are a few counts of this clonotype. Its antigen is not yet known. Base-call qualities are not available, and no considerably larger clone is one nucleotide away. Systemically healthy Caucasian individuals from Russia, 35 to 50 in total and aged about 6 to 100 years, were included as donors. Around 10 milliliters of peripheral blood were collected from each donor into EDTA-treated Vacutainer tubes. Ficoll-Paque density-gradient centrifugation was used to isolate PBMCs, with at least 6.5 million per sample. Trizol reagent was used to extract total RNA from the PBMCs, yielding at least 5.5 micrograms per sample. Naive CD45RAhigh/CD27high T cell percentages were measured by flow cytometry on a PBMC aliquot from every donor. CDR1 is given as SGHVS and CDR2 as FNYEAQ, both from the germline V gene. The CDR3 spans 14 residues, from the cysteine through the phenylalanine. Of all the DNA, just the CDR3 is kept, 42 bases in frame from base 1. Trimming costs V 1 base and J 11 bases, and their ends lie 17 bases apart.

Overall results and qualifications from the work: Because donor CMV infection status was unknown, age-related changes in expanded clonotypes were potentially confounded. A strong correlation was found between observed TCR beta diversity and the percentage of naive T cells measured by flow cytometry. Observed TCR beta diversity per million T cells fell roughly linearly with age, and a significant reduction was already apparent by age roughly 41. Compared with the aged group, the long-lived group had more naive CD4+ T cells, fewer expanded clones and increased TCR diversity, a pattern suggesting age selection. Bulk unsorted PBMC profiling prevented conclusive comparison of naive and antigen-experienced compartments. Estimates of total diversity from one million sequenced T cells were regarded as lower bounds and underestimates.

Library prep was done by 5' RACE. Sequencing used an Illumina HiSeq 2500. The second PCR ran for roughly 7 to 11 cycles and used a J-beta primer mix along with a sample-barcoded 5' primer. A unique molecular identifier was introduced onto each TCR beta cDNA molecule by a template-switch 5' adaptor carrying 12 random nucleotides. Each sample yielded at least 2.5 million CDR3-containing paired-end reads. First-strand cDNA was synthesized from all RNA with the Mint cDNA synthesis kit, primed by a TRBC-specific oligonucleotide. Following uracil-DNA glycosylase treatment, a first 18-cycle PCR with universal primers M1SS and BC2_uni_R was performed on all cDNA. The authors' analysis ran thus. Normalization of each sample was performed by random selection of 1 million high-quality reads, each carrying a distinct molecular identifier. Instead of being binned into consensus sequences, reads that shared molecular identifiers were thrown out. MiTCR, run with a Q25 quality threshold and the strictest error-elimination algorithm, handled CDR3 identification, clonotype clustering and error correction. Lower-bound total TCR beta diversity was estimated with a nonparametric unseen species model using Euler transformation. The public reads were reanalyzed by TCRdb: fastp trimming at Q25, MiXCR alignment, in-frame beta chains only. Rows with a matching CDR3 protein are joined into one entry that keeps the most common DNA and genes. The V and J calls were not made by the authors but by TCRdb's processing. This sample lists about 1 million distinct CDR3 sequences; less than 25% were detected once. The ten biggest clones cover approximately 0.79% of the sample.

Separately, the same data were catalogued under a study of T cells of mothers and their children. The second study's authors report: Donors were nine systemically healthy Caucasian individuals: three mothers and their six children. cDNA synthesis consumed the entire amount of extracted RNA, loaded at around 1.5 ug RNA in each 15 ul reaction. In the second PCR, sample barcodes and 2-4 random nucleotides were introduced via the M1S primer. Over 8 million TCR beta CDR3 reads came from each mother, compared with millions of reads from each child. TCR recombination output is similarly shaped by thymic selection in related and unrelated pairs, with a minor effect exerted by inherited differences. Related mother-child pairs always showed normalized repertoire overlap that was slightly higher than in unrelated mother-child pairs, though the difference was never significant. No persistent microchimeric T cell clones were detected, at a sensitivity of roughly 99 clones per million clonotypes. The study used deep NGS to compare TCR beta repertoires of mothers and children, seeking features distinguishing related mother-child pairs from unrelated individuals. Mothers averaged approximately 41 +/- 4 years of age and children averaged around 10 +/- 4 years. After adapter ligation with NEBNext reagents, the libraries were sequenced on Illumina HiSeq 2000 with 100+100 nt paired-end reads. To prevent cross-contamination, the mother and child libraries were prepared one month apart and sequenced in separate runs. For each donor, somewhere between 500,000 and 2,000,000 distinct TCR beta clonotypes were identified. Naive TCR beta clonotypes were estimated from low-frequency clonotypes matched to each donor's FACS-determined naive share, without sorting.

Recombination linked TRBV7-6 to TRBJ2-5; matching of 5 bases hints at TRBD2 as the D gene. The origin of this receptor is a girl between 2 and 10 years old in good health. Sequencing was carried out using blood. For the CDR3, the sequence is CASSLGDPTGEQYF. The nucleotide sequence is TGTGCCAGCAGCTTAGGAGACCCCACCGGGGAGCAGTACTTC.